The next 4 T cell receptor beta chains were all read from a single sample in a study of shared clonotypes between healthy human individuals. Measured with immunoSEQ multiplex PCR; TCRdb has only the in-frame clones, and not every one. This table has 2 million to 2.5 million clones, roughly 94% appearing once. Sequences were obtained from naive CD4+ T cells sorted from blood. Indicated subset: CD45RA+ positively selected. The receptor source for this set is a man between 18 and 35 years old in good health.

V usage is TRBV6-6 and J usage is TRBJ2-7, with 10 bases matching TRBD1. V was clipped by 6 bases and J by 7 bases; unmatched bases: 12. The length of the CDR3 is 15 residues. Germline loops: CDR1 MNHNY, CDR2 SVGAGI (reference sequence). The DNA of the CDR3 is TGTGCCAGCAGCAAACAACCGGGACAGGGGTCGGAGCAGTACTTC. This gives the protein CASSKQPGQGSEQYF.

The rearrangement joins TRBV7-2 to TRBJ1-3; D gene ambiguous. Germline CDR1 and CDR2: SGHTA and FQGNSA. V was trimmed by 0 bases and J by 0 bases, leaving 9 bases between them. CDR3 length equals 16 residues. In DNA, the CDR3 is TGTGCCAGCAGCTTAGCGGAGACGAACTCTGGAAACACCATATATTTT. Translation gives CASSLAETNSGNTIYF.

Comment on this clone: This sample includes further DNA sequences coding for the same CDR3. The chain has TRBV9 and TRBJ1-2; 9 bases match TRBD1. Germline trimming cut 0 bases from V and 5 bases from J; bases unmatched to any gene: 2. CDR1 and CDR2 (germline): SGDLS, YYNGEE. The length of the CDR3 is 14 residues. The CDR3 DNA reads TGTGCCAGCAGCGTAGAAGGGACAGGGTATGGCTACACCTTC. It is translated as CASSVEGTGYGYTF.

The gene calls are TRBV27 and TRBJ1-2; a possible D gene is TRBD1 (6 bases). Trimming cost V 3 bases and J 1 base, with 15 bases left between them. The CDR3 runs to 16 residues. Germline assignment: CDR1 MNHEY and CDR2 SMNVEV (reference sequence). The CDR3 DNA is TGTGCCAGCAGTTTTAGTGGCAGGGGAGTTAACTATGGCTACACCTTC. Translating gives CASSFSGRGVNYGYTF.